Each of the 15 T cell receptor beta chains below was sequenced from the same sample in a study of CD8 T cells in Susac syndrome. It was with random hexamers that 0.5 to 1 ug RNA was reverse transcribed. TCRdb analysed the immunoSEQ multiplex PCR reads with MiXCR anew, one entry per CDR3 protein. The sample consists of approximately 180,000 distinct CDR3 sequences, 90% to 95% of them appearing once. Sequencing was performed on CD4+ T cells from PBMCs. These receptors were obtained from a human donor with Susac syndrome.

The chain joins TRBV5-6 to TRBJ1-1, with D unclear. CDR3 size: 13 residues. V was pared by 2 bases and J by 1 base, with 6 bases between. Germline V gives CDR1 SGHDT, CDR2 YYEEEE. CDR3 in DNA: TGTGCCAGCAGCTTTTGGGGGAACACTGAAGCTTTCTTT. It is translated as CASSFWGNTEAFF.

This chain connects TRBV29-1 to TRBJ1-1, with TRBD1 as a possible D gene (6 bases). Germline V gene lookup returns CDR1 SQVTM and CDR2 ANQGSEA. The CDR3 has 12 residues. Trimming cost V 7 bases and J 2 bases, with 11 bases left between them. The CDR3 region has the DNA TGCAGCGCAGCGGACAGTAACACTGAAGCTTTCTTT. This sequence encodes CSAADSNTEAFF.

The V and J genes are TRBV20-1 and TRBJ1-3; D remains ambiguous. Deletions cut 5 bases from V and 2 bases from J, with 10 bases between. Germline lookup yields CDR1 DFQATT and CDR2 SNEGSKA (reference sequence). The CDR3 is made up of 13 amino acids. The chain's CDR3 is CSAVSTTGNTIYF. The CDR3 coding sequence is TGCAGTGCTGTGTCGACTACTGGAAACACCATATATTTT.

The chain links TRBV14 to TRBJ2-7; possible D gene TRBD1, 6 bases. Trimming pared 0 bases from V and 2 bases from J, leaving 14 bases between. The germline V gene has CDR1 SGHDN and CDR2 FVKESK. There are 16 residues in the CDR3. The CDR3 DNA reads TGTGCCAGCAGCCAAGAAAGGTATGGGACACCCTACGAGCAGTACTTC. This gives the protein CASSQERYGTPYEQYF.

This chain uses TRBV20-1 with TRBJ1-1, with 7 bases matching TRBD1. Germline lookup yields CDR1 DFQATT and CDR2 SNEGSKA (reference sequence). The CDR3 is made up of 14 amino acids. V shed 5 bases and J 2 bases; nucleotides not matched to a gene: 8. The CDR3 is CSAPLGTANTEAFF. CDR3 DNA sequence: TGCAGTGCTCCTCTCGGGACAGCTAACACTGAAGCTTTCTTT.

The rearrangement links TRBV4-2 to TRBJ2-3; D may correspond to TRBD1 or TRBD2 (5 bases each). V dropped 0 bases and J dropped 3 bases, with 19 bases sitting between them. The CDR3 consists of 18 residues. Germline CDR1 LGHNA, CDR2 YNFKEQ. CDR3 amino acids: CASSQDQIGAGNTDTQYF. CDR3 in DNA: TGTGCCAGCAGCCAAGATCAGATCGGGGCAGGAAATACAGATACGCAGTATTTT.

The chain combines TRBV3-1 with TRBJ2-1; 7 positions agree with TRBD2. V dropped 3 bases and J dropped 7; count of bases not matched to a gene: 15. Germline V gives CDR1 LGHDT, CDR2 YNNKEL (reference sequence). The CDR3 loop spans 17 amino acids. CDR3 DNA sequence: TGTGCCAGCAGCCATAACACGGGACTATACGGTGCTAATGAGCAGTTCTTC. Its protein is CASSHNTGLYGANEQFF.

This sequence joins TRBV20-1 and TRBJ1-6, with D possibly TRBD1 on 6 matching bases. The V gene lost 0 bases and the J gene lost 10 bases, with 13 bases spanning the gap. The CDR3 has 14 residues. CDR1 is DFQATT, CDR2 SNEGSKA, per germline (reference sequence). CDR3 protein: CSARDPGADSPLHF. Here the CDR3 DNA reads TGCAGTGCTAGAGATCCAGGGGCTGACTCACCCCTCCACTTT.

The rearrangement uses TRBV18 and TRBJ1-2; 7 bases are a match to TRBD1. CDR3 size: 16 residues. Germline values: CDR1 KGHSH, CDR2 LQKENI. Unmatched junction bases numbered 9, after V lost 3 bases and J lost 2 bases. The CDR3 region has the DNA TGTGCCAGCTCACCCTCACGACAGGGTAGCAACTATGGCTACACCTTC. Translated, it gives CASSPSRQGSNYGYTF.

This chain links TRBV7-2 with TRBJ2-1, with D tentatively TRBD2 (5 bases). V lost 4 bases and J lost 5, with 21 bases in between. This CDR3 spans 17 amino acids. Germline V CDR1 and CDR2: SGHTA, FQGNSA. In DNA, the CDR3 is TGTGCCAGCAGCTGGGGAGCTGGAGCCCGTGGGGACAATGAGCAGTTCTTC. Its protein is CASSWGAGARGDNEQFF.

The chain combines TRBV27 with TRBJ1-5, with TRBD1 as a possible D gene (5 bases). This CDR3 contains 16 residues. V gave up 4 bases and J gave up 2 bases, with 15 bases separating them. CDR1 is MNHEY, CDR2 SMNVEV, per germline (reference sequence). CDR3 DNA: TGTGCCAGCAGTTGGGACGGGTCCCATGGCAATCAGCCCCAGCATTTT. This translates into CASSWDGSHGNQPQHF.

The CDR3 region has the DNA TGTGCCAGCAGCTTTACCAGGACAGGCCTATCCTACGAGCAGTACTTC. This codes for CASSFTRTGLSYEQYF. The chain is built from TRBV5-6 and TRBJ2-7; 7 nucleotides agree with TRBD1. The V segment lost 2 bases and the J segment 1 base; nucleotides outside the gene matches: 9. Germline values: CDR1 SGHDT, CDR2 YYEEEE. The CDR3 is made up of 16 amino acids.

This clonotype showed up just a few times. The chain recombines TRBV11-2 with TRBJ1-1, with no clear D. V dropped 3 bases and J dropped 11 bases, with 13 bases sitting between them. This CDR3 has 12 residues. Germline loops: CDR1 SGHAT, CDR2 FQNNGV. CDR3 coding DNA: TGTGCCAGCAGCTTTCGAAACGGACGCGCTTTCTTT. Translated: CASSFRNGRAFF.

The J gene is TRBJ2-2, the V gene TRBV12-5, with TRBD2 matching 8 bases. Germline CDR1 reads LGHNT; CDR2 reads FRNRAP. V lost 0 bases and J lost 6; bases outside the gene matches: 12. The CDR3 consists of 18 residues. CDR3 DNA sequence: TGTGCTAGTGGTTTGGTAATTCTACCGGGAGGGAATCCCGGGGAGCTGTTTTTT. This codes for CASGLVILPGGNPGELFF.

The V gene is TRBV12-3 or TRBV12-4, the J gene TRBJ1-5; maybe TRBD1 (6 bases). The CDR3 loop spans 13 amino acids. The germline V and J ends were trimmed by 3 bases and 8 bases, with 11 bases remaining between them. The CDR3 reads CASSFGGLEPQHF. DNA for the CDR3: TGTGCCAGCAGTTTTGGGGGGCTGGAGCCCCAGCATTTT.